One sample yielded the 11 T cell receptor beta chains listed below, sequenced in a study of CD8+CD57+ T cells in acquired aplastic anemia. By flow cytometry, patients selected for sequencing had shown an expansion of CD8+CD57+ cells. CDR3 and TCR beta VDJ profiling relied on genomic DNA as the template. TCRdb independently ran MiXCR on the reads; one entry per CDR3 protein. This table has approximately 150,000 distinct CDR3 sequences, about 70% appearing once. The sequenced sample was sorted CD4+, CD8+, or CD8+CD57+ T cells (not recorded which) from PBMCs. These receptors were taken from a human donor with aplastic anemia.

This chain connects TRBV5-1 to TRBJ2-3, with D hard to call. Germline V gene lookup returns CDR1 SGHRS and CDR2 YFSETQ. The CDR3 consists of 16 residues. Trimming pared 3 bases from V and 6 bases from J, leaving 20 bases between. The CDR3 DNA is TGCGCCAGCAGCTCGAGCCCGACACGGACCGAGGATACGCAGTATTTT. Protein product: CASSSSPTRTEDTQYF.

A remark on this clonotype: One end of the junction does not line up with germline, which may come from a read error. The genes are TRBV29-1 and TRBJ1-1; D unresolved. Germline V gene sequence: CDR1 SQVTM, CDR2 ANQGSEA. CDR3 length: 14 amino acids. This CDR3 reads CSATGKPSKTVAFF. The CDR3 bases are TGCAGCGCCACCGGGAAGCCCTCGAAAACTGTAGCTTTCTTT.

The chain combines TRBV19 with TRBJ2-7; D is undetermined. The length of the CDR3 is 14 residues. With 3 bases removed from V and 0 bases from J, the gap between germline ends came to 9 bases. CDR1 and CDR2 (germline): LNHDA, SQIVND (reference sequence). CDR3 protein: CASSMVIDSYEQYF. CDR3 bases: TGTGCCAGTAGTATGGTAATAGACTCCTACGAGCAGTACTTC.

This clonotype was counted between two and nine times. The chain combines TRBV2 with TRBJ1-1, with D hard to call. Germline-derived CDR1 and CDR2 are SNHLY and FYNNEI. V gave up 4 bases and J gave up 0 bases, with 6 bases separating them. The CDR3 runs to 13 residues. This CDR3 is CASSGRMNTEAFF. The CDR3 region has the DNA TGTGCCAGCAGTGGCAGGATGAACACTGAAGCTTTCTTT.

In its sample, this clonotype was seen once. The rearrangement links TRBV7-6 to TRBJ2-3; D is possibly TRBD1 or TRBD2 (6 bases each). V lost 5 bases and J lost 3, with 12 bases in between. Germline V gives CDR1 SGHVS, CDR2 FNYEAQ. There are 14 residues in the CDR3. CDR3 sequence: CASSPEGGTDTQYF. The DNA for the CDR3 is TGTGCCAGCAGCCCCGAGGGGGGTACAGATACGCAGTATTTT.

The chain is built from TRBV7-9 and TRBJ1-1; 10 bases are shared with TRBD1. The CDR3 is made up of 14 amino acids. CDR1 SEHNR and CDR2 FQNEAQ come from the germline V gene (reference sequence). V was pared by 2 bases and J by 4 bases, with 1 base of the junction left unmatched. The CDR3 region is CASSLWTGGTEAFF. The CDR3 DNA sequence: TGTGCCAGCAGCTTATGGACAGGGGGCACTGAAGCTTTCTTT.

The chain carries TRBV10-3 and TRBJ2-3; TRBD2 matches at 7 bases. This CDR3 contains 16 residues. V trimming: 1 base; J trimming: 6 bases; junction bases outside the gene matches: 10. The germline gives CDR1 ENHRY, CDR2 SYGVKD. CDR3 in DNA: TGTGCCATCAGTGAGTTGGGGGGAGGGCCGGGTGATACGCAGTATTTT. This codes for CAISELGGGPGDTQYF.

The chain has TRBV10-3 and TRBJ1-5; 9 bases are a match to TRBD1. V trimming: 7 bases; J trimming: 6 bases; junction bases outside the gene matches: 7. Looked up from germline, CDR1 is ENHRY and CDR2 is SYGVKD. The CDR3 totals 14 residues. The CDR3 loop is CAIKPGQGAQPQHF. CDR3 in DNA: TGTGCCATCAAACCGGGACAGGGAGCTCAGCCCCAGCATTTT.

The V call is TRBV15, the J call TRBJ1-3; no clear D gene. The V gene lost 2 bases and the J gene lost 2 bases, with 10 bases spanning the gap. The CDR3 has 15 residues. From germline, CDR1 is LNHNV and CDR2 YYDKDF (reference sequence). The CDR3 here is CATSRKMWAGNTIYF. Written as DNA, the CDR3 is TGTGCCACCAGCAGAAAGATGTGGGCTGGAAACACCATATATTTT.

The rearrangement uses TRBV24-1 and TRBJ2-3, with TRBD2 matching 8 bases. V was pared by 5 bases and J by 5 bases, with 5 bases of the junction left unmatched. CDR3 length: 14 residues. Germline values: CDR1 KGHDR, CDR2 SFDVKD. The DNA for the CDR3 is TGTGCCACCAGTGCGAGCGGGAGAGAAGATACGCAGTATTTT. Translating gives CATSASGREDTQYF.

The chain combines TRBV20-1 with TRBJ2-7; a weak D match, TRBD1 (6 bases). The V gene's germline CDR1 is DFQATT and CDR2 SNEGSKA (reference sequence). V lost 7 bases and J lost 7, with 17 bases in between. This CDR3 comprises 12 residues. CDR3 coding DNA: TGCAGTGGCGGTTTGGGGGCGCGGGAGCAGTACTTC. Translated, it gives CSGGLGAREQYF.